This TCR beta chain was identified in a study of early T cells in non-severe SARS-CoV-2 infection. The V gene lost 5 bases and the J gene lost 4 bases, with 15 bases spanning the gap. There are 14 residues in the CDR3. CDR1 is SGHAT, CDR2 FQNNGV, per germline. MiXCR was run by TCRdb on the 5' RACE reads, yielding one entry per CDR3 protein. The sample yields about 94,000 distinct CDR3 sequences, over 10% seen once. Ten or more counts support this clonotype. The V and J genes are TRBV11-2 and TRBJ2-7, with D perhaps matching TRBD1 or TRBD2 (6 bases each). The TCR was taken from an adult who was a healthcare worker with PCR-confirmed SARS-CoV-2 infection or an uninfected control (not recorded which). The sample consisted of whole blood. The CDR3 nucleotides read TGTGCCAGCAGCGAGATGGGGGGCGAGTACGAGCAGTACTTC. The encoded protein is CASSEMGGEYEQYF.